A single sample gave rise to the 10 T cell receptor beta chains below, sequenced in a study of tumor-infiltrating lymphocytes in primary liver carcinoma. Priming with a constant-region primer yielded TCR beta cDNA from 400 to 500 ng total RNA. Construction of TCR beta libraries relied on three successive nested multiplex PCR rounds employing slightly modified ARM-PCR. The first two PCR rounds used TRBV1-TRBV30 forward primers with a C-beta reverse primer, around 10 cycles each. MiXCR, applied by TCRdb to the multiplex PCR reads, yields one record per CDR3 protein. The sample has under 30,000 distinct CDR3 sequences; about 73% are singletons. Total RNA and DNA came together from roughly 20-30 mg of bulk tissue without cell sorting. The sample taken for sequencing was liver tumor tissue from sampling region 3. Subset given: tumor region T3, left-lateral pole. Every receptor here comes from a man aged 40-49 years with primary liver carcinoma and hepatitis B virus infection.

This clonotype was seen once. The chain carries TRBV28 and TRBJ2-7, with TRBD2 as a possible D gene (6 bases). CDR1 and CDR2 (germline): MDHEN, SYDVKM. Trimming removed 7 bases from V and 3 bases from J, with 16 bases in between. The CDR3 length is 14 residues. The CDR3 bases are TGTGCCAGCAACCGACTAGTGGGAGACTACGAGCAGTACTTC. Encoded protein: CASNRLVGDYEQYF.

Details on this clonotype: Its ends do not fully match the called genes, so a read error is possible. The genes are TRBV29-1 and TRBJ1-2; D call uncertain. The germline CDR1 and CDR2 sequences are SQVTM and ANQGSEA. This CDR3 contains 13 residues. CDR3 DNA: TGCAGCGTGGCCGGCCGGAGCCTCCATGGCTACGCCTTC. As protein: CSVAGRSLHGYAF.

This clonotype was detected only once. One end of the junction varies from germline; a read error may be responsible. The V and J genes are TRBV6-2 or TRBV6-3 and TRBJ2-7; 7 bases align to TRBD1. Germline loops: CDR1 MNHEY, CDR2 SVGEGT. The CDR3 extends over 15 amino acids. CDR3 amino acids: CAGSCHLDRAYEQYF. CDR3 in DNA: TGTGCCGGCAGTTGCCATCTAGACAGGGCATACGAGCAGTATTTC.

On this clonotype itself: The CDR3 ends on some other residue instead of the conserved phenylalanine or tryptophan, so this is likely a read error. The J gene is TRBJ2-2, the V gene TRBV6-6; D gene unclear. In germline, CDR1 is MNHNY, CDR2 SVGAGI (reference sequence). CDR3 length: 13 residues. The CDR3 nucleotides read TGTGCCAGCAGTGCAATGAACATCGGGGAGCTGTTTGTT. It yields the protein CASSAMNIGELFV.

V usage is TRBV6-2 or TRBV6-3 and J usage is TRBJ2-7; 8 bases align to TRBD2. In germline, CDR1 is MNHEY, CDR2 SVGEGT. The CDR3 totals 14 residues. The ends lost 11 bases at V and 5 bases at J; junction bases unmatched: 14. The CDR3 here is CARKETIGRDEQYF. The CDR3 DNA is TGTGCCCGCAAAGAAACTATCGGGAGGGACGAGCAGTACTTC.

The CDR3 region is CASSFWGGADVTKNIQYF. For the CDR3, the DNA is TGTGCCAGCAGTTTTTGGGGTGGGGCGGACGTAACCAAAAACATTCAGTACTTC. This chain joins TRBV12-3 or TRBV12-4 and TRBJ2-4, with D maybe TRBD1 (5 bases). The CDR3 is made up of 18 amino acids. V was clipped by 3 bases and J by 2 bases, with 20 bases between them.

In its sample, this clonotype was seen a few times. The J gene is TRBJ2-3, the V gene TRBV4-2, with unresolved D. The germline V and J ends were trimmed by 0 bases and 6 bases, with 13 bases remaining between them. In germline, CDR1 is LGHNA, CDR2 YNFKEQ. This CDR3 region has 15 residues. For the CDR3, the DNA is TGTGCCAGCAGCCAAGAGAGGAGAGTGACGGATACGCAGTATTTT. Translation: CASSQERRVTDTQYF.

With regard to this clonotype: The CDR3 does not close with the conserved phenylalanine or tryptophan, likely indicating a read error. The DNA of the CDR3 is TGTGCTGGCAGCTTAGTAGCGGGAGCTTCAGATACGCAGTATTTA. Its translation: CAGSLVAGASDTQYL. V gene TRBV11-1 combines with J gene TRBJ2-3, with 9 bases that match TRBD2. The length of the CDR3 is 15 residues. Germline CDR1 reads SGHAT; CDR2 reads FQDESV (reference sequence).

With regard to this clonotype: The junction departs from the called germline gene at one end, perhaps through a read error. The chain carries TRBV6-1 and TRBJ2-2; the D gene could be TRBD1 or TRBD2 (6 bases each). CDR3 size: 14 residues. The germline CDR1 and CDR2 sequences are MNHNS and SASEGT. CDR3 DNA sequence: TGTGCCAGCAGGGGGACTGGGGACACCGGGAAGCTGTTCTTT. It translates to CASRGTGDTGKLFF.

This clonotype was detected only a few times. Lacking the conserved final phenylalanine or tryptophan, this CDR3 likely reflects a read error. The DNA is omitted, as the CDR3 cannot be located on it reliably, and the CDR3 follows TCRdb's listing. V usage is TRBV28 and J usage is TRBJ1-2; the table's D gene call, TRBD1, was not cross checked with the DNA. The CDR3 spans 13 amino acids, including both terminal residues. Per the germline V gene, CDR1 is MDHEN and CDR2 is SYDVKM. The CDR3 region is CASSLTGGYGHTL.